This T cell receptor (beta chain) was identified during a study of CXCR3-negative and CXCR3-positive naive CD8 T cells. Per the germline V gene, CDR1 is SGHKS and CDR2 is YYEKEE (reference sequence). The CDR3 spans 12 residues. TRB cDNA was prepared as libraries by UMI-labeled 5' RACE. TCRdb reprocessed the 5' RACE reads and stores each CDR3 protein as one record, lacking DNA. Its table records about 42,000 distinct CDR3 sequences. Study outcomes and limitations: Memory CD8+ cells had much lower diversity, and both naive subsets had comparably high diversity. The study found more hydrophobic TRB CDR3s in CXCR3-positive naive cells than in CXCR3-negative naive cells. Because surface CD5 did not distinguish the naive subsets, TCR strength was inferred from TRB CDR3 properties.

A CD45RO-CCR7+CD27+CD95- phenotype identified naive CD8+ T cells. Worth noting for this clonotype: Antigen: not known.

Source material: naive CXCR3- CD8+ T cells from blood. Subset described: CD45RO-CCR7+CD27+CD95- naive CD8+ T cells lacking CXCR3 (TNR3-). The genes are TRBV5-5 and TRBJ1-1. This receptor was identified in a human donor in good health. Some clones in this sample may be carry-over from other donors' samples. CDR3 sequence reads: CASLSGWTEAFF. The entire variable domain, with the rest obtained from reference TRBV5-5 and TRBJ1-1, is as follows: DAGVTQSPTHLIKTRGQQVTLRCSPISGHKSVSWYQQVLGQGPQFIFQYYEKEERGRGNFPDRFSARQFPNYSSELNVNALLLGDSALYLCASLSGWTEAFFGQGTRLTVV.